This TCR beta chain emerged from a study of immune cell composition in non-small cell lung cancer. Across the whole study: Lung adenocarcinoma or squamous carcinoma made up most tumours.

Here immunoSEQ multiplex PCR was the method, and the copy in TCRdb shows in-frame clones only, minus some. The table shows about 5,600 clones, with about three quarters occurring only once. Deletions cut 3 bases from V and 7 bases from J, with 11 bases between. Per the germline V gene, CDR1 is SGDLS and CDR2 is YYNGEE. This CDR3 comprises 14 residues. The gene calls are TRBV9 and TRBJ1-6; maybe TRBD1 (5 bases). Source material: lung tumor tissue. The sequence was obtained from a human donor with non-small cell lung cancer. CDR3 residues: CASSAGIENSPLHF. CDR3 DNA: TGTGCCAGCAGCGCAGGGATCGAAAATTCACCCCTCCACTTT.